The entry below describes one T cell receptor (beta chain). Antigen unknown. The CDR3 has 15 residues. Germline V gene sequence: CDR1 KGHSH, CDR2 LQKENI. Trimming stripped 4 bases from V and 3 bases from J, with 13 bases between. The data were taken from a study of T cell responses to AZD1222 COVID-19 vaccine. General study results and limits: Females made up more of the donors, who were largely white British, and clonal diversity may have come out too low. Variant regions that are unmutated are reportedly the target of nearly half of spike-specific TCRs. Spike-wide coverage was observed for vaccine-associated CD4 TCRs, with dominant responses at 160-218 and 743-854. Two AZD1222 administrations were followed by greater Spike-specific TCR breadth and depth.

Sequencing used immunoSEQ multiplex PCR; TCRdb keeps in-frame clones, though not all of them. The repertoire holds about 81,000 clones, with 75% to 95% as singletons. The source material was peripheral blood, sampled 28 days after the second AZD1222 dose. The chain links TRBV18 to TRBJ2-1, with D possibly TRBD2 on 6 matching bases. The sequence was obtained from an adult who received the AZD1222 COVID-19 vaccine. The CDR3 DNA reads TGTGCCAGCTCACAGGGCGGGGTAAGCTACAATGAGCAGTTCTTC. Translated, it gives CASSQGGVSYNEQFF.